The 9 T cell receptor beta chains reported below all come from one sample, sequenced in a study of CD8 T cells in acute hepatitis C reinfection. TCRdb's copy holds only in-frame clones and misses some; the assay was immunoSEQ multiplex PCR. Found here are over 35,000 clones, approximately 90% of them singletons; the top ten hold more than 0.4%. The time point: naive CD8 control sorted from an acute-time-point sample. Material for sequencing was naive CD8+ T cells from PBMCs. The receptors derive from a man aged 25 to 40 with chronic hepatitis C.

The chain is built from TRBV27 and TRBJ2-7, with D possibly TRBD2 on 7 matching bases. Germline values: CDR1 MNHEY, CDR2 SMNVEV (reference sequence). There are 15 residues in the CDR3. V gave up 0 bases and J gave up 2 bases, with 11 bases separating them. In nucleotides, the CDR3 is TGTGCCAGCAGTTTATCAGGGGGGGGTACCTACGAGCAGTACTTC. This encodes CASSLSGGGTYEQYF.

The chain recombines TRBV9 with TRBJ1-1; D is unclear. CDR3 length: 15 residues. CDR1 is SGDLS, CDR2 YYNGEE, per germline. V dropped 7 bases and J dropped 0 bases, with 16 bases sitting between them. For the CDR3, the DNA is TGTGCCAGCGGACCCTTCGAGATTATGAACACTGAAGCTTTCTTT. It codes for CASGPFEIMNTEAFF.

In its sample, this clone was seen once. The gene calls are TRBV6-1 and TRBJ2-3; 8 bases are a match to TRBD1. Germline CDR1 MNHNS, CDR2 SASEGT. Trimming cost V 4 bases and J 0 bases; bases outside gene matches: 3. The CDR3 runs to 15 residues. CDR3 sequence: CASSGRDRSTDTQYF. DNA of the CDR3: TGTGCCAGCAGTGGCCGGGACAGGAGCACAGATACGCAGTATTTT.

In DNA, the CDR3 is TGTGCCAGCACCCAGGTGAAGGGCTACAATGAGCAGTTCTTC. Translation gives CASTQVKGYNEQFF. This chain links TRBV6-6 with TRBJ2-1; D not resolved. Looked up from germline, CDR1 is MNHNY and CDR2 is SVGAGI (reference sequence). CDR3 size: 14 residues. Trimming took 7 bases from V and 3 from J, leaving 13 bases between them.

V is TRBV6-4 and J is TRBJ2-1; 12 positions match TRBD2. V lost 5 bases and J lost 8; bases outside the gene matches: 4. Germline lookup yields CDR1 MRHNA and CDR2 SNTAGT. There are 14 residues in the CDR3. For the CDR3, the DNA is TGTGCCAGCAGTCTACTAGCGGGAGGAGATGAGCAGTTCTTC. Protein: CASSLLAGGDEQFF.

The chain combines TRBV5-5 with TRBJ2-1, with D possibly TRBD2 on 6 matching bases. This CDR3 has 15 residues. With 2 bases removed from V and 5 bases from J, the gap between germline ends came to 14 bases. Germline CDR1 and CDR2: SGHKS and YYEKEE (reference sequence). CDR3 loop: CASSFWDSPNNEQFF. The DNA of the CDR3 is TGTGCCAGCAGCTTTTGGGACTCCCCGAACAATGAGCAGTTCTTC.

V usage is TRBV5-4 and J usage is TRBJ2-2, with TRBD2 identical over 9 bases. Germline V CDR1 and CDR2: SGHNT, YYREEE (reference sequence). The CDR3 is 15 amino acids. V lost 4 bases and J lost 2; bases outside the gene matches: 3. The CDR3 nucleotides are TGTGCCAGCAGCACGGGACTAGCCAACACCGGGGAGCTGTTTTTT. Amino acid sequence: CASSTGLANTGELFF.

This clone is a singleton in its sample. The CDR3 DNA reads as TGTGCCATCAACGGGGCACTAAATTCACCCCTCCACTTT. This sequence encodes CAINGALNSPLHF. This chain uses TRBV10-3 with TRBJ1-6; D perhaps matches TRBD1 (5 bases). This CDR3 is built from 13 residues. Germline V lookup: CDR1 ENHRY, CDR2 SYGVKD. V lost 7 bases and J lost 7, with 11 bases in between.

The chain carries TRBV9 and TRBJ2-5, with 11 bases aligning to TRBD2. The V segment lost 4 bases and the J segment 1 base; nucleotides outside the gene matches: 6. The CDR3 spans 16 residues. Germline V gives CDR1 SGDLS, CDR2 YYNGEE. For the CDR3, the DNA is TGTGCCAGCAGCTCGCCGGGACTAGCGGTCCAAGAGACCCAGTACTTC. This sequence encodes CASSSPGLAVQETQYF.